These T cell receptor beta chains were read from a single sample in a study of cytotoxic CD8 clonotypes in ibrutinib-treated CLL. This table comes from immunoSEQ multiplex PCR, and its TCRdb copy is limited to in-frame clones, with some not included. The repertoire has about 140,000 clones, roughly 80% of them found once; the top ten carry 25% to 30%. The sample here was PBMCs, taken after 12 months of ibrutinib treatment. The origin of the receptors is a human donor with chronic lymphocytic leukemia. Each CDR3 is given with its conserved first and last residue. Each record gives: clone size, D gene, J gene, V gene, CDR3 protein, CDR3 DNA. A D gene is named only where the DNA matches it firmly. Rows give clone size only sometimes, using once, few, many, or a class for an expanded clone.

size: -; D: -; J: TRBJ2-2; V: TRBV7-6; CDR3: CASSFTSGELFF; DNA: TGTGCCAGCAGCTTCACGTCGGGGGAGCTGTTTTTT
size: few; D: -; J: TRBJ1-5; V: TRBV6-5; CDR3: CASSYSLDSNQPQHF; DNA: TGTGCCAGCAGTTACTCCCTGGATAGCAATCAGCCCCAGCATTTT
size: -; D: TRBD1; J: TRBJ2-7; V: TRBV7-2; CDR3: CASSGQGAQHEQYF; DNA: TGTGCCAGCAGCGGGCAGGGGGCCCAGCACGAGCAGTACTTC
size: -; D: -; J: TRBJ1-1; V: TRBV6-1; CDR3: CASSGLGRGRGTEAFF; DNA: TGTGCCAGCAGTGGGCTAGGGAGGGGTCGGGGAACTGAAGCTTTCTTT
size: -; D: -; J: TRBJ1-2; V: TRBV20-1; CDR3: CSARDPGYTF; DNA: TGCAGTGCTAGAGATCCGGGCTACACCTTC
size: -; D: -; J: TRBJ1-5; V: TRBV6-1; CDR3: CASSAGQVNQPQHF; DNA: TGTGCCAGCAGTGCGGGACAAGTCAATCAGCCCCAGCATTTT
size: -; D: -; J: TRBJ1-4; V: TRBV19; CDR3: CASSIPPGEGEKLFF; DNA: TGTGCCAGTAGTATTCCCCCAGGGGAGGGTGAAAAACTGTTTTTT
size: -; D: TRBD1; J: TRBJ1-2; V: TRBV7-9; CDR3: CASSLTGAYGYTF; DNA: TGTGCCAGCAGCCTAACAGGGGCCTATGGCTACACCTTC
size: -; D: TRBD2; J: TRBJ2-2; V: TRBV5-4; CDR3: CASSRMSGGTPGELFF; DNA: TGTGCCAGCAGCCGGATGTCGGGGGGAACGCCCGGGGAGCTGTTTTTT
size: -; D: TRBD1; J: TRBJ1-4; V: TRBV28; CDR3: CASSSPDREVLFF; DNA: TGTGCCAGCAGTTCTCCCGACAGGGAAGTACTGTTTTTT
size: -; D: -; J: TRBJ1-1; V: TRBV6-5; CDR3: CASSRTVNTEAFF; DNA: TGTGCCAGCAGTCGGACAGTGAACACTGAAGCTTTCTTT
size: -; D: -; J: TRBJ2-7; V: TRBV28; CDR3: CASRGRGSSYEQYF; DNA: TGTGCCAGCAGGGGCCGGGGCAGCTCCTACGAGCAGTACTTC
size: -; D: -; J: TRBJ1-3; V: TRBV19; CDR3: CASSIVRGVFGNTIYF; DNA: TGTGCCAGTAGTATCGTCCGGGGCGTCTTTGGAAACACCATATATTTT
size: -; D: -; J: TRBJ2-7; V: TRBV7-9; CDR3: CASSTREGLQEQYF; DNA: TGTGCCAGCAGCACACGAGAAGGCTTACAGGAGCAGTACTTC
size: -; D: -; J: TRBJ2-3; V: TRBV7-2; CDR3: CASSLAAAAGTDTQYF; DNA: TGTGCCAGCAGCTTAGCTGCAGCGGCTGGCACAGATACGCAGTATTTT